This is a list of T cell receptor beta chains from one sample in a study of T cell responses to AZD1222 COVID-19 vaccine. Sequencing used immunoSEQ multiplex PCR; TCRdb keeps in-frame clones, though not all of them. In the table there are roughly 100,000 clones, about 87% of which are singletons. This specimen was peripheral blood, taken on day 0 of AZD1222 vaccination. The receptors originated from an adult in good health. Each CDR3 is given with its conserved first and last residue. D genes are given only for firm matches. A row's size may be missing; if present it is once, few, many or a size class.

D	V	J	size	length	DNA	CDR3
NA	TRBV19	TRBJ1-5	NA	13	TGTGCCAGTAGTTCCCACAACAATCAGCCCCAGCATTTT	CASSSHNNQPQHF
TRBD1	TRBV5-6	TRBJ1-6	NA	15	TGTGCCAGCAGCGATCGGACAGGGGATAATTCACCCCTCCACTTT	CASSDRTGDNSPLHF
NA	TRBV11-3	TRBJ1-1	NA	14	TGTGCCAGCAGCTTAGACGCGGGGAACACTGAAGCTTTCTTT	CASSLDAGNTEAFF
NA	TRBV4-3	TRBJ2-1	few	14	TGCGCCAGCAGCCAGGACCGGGCTAACAATGAGCAGTTCTTC	CASSQDRANNEQFF
NA	TRBV5-6	TRBJ2-1	few	14	TGTGCCAGCAGCTTTGGGGTCGTGGACAATGAGCAGTTCTTC	CASSFGVVDNEQFF
NA	TRBV25-1	TRBJ1-1	NA	12	TGTGCCAGCACTCGGGGGTCCACTGAAGCTTTCTTT	CASTRGSTEAFF
TRBD2	TRBV6-1	TRBJ2-1	NA	18	TGTGCCAGCAGTGAAGACCCGACTAGCGGGGGGTCCTACAATGAGCAGTTCTTC	CASSEDPTSGGSYNEQFF
TRBD1	TRBV10-3	TRBJ2-7	once	12	TGTGCCATCAGAGGACAGGCCTACGAGCAGTACTTC	CAIRGQAYEQYF
NA	TRBV6-5	TRBJ1-5	once	12	TGTGCCAGCAACGCCAAGGGGCAGCCCCAGCATTTT	CASNAKGQPQHF
NA	TRBV25-1	TRBJ2-7	NA	12	TGTGCCAGCAACCTAGGGGGTAGGGAGCAGTACTTC	CASNLGGREQYF
NA	TRBV27	TRBJ1-1	NA	14	TGTGCCAGCAGGCTACAGGTTCTGAACACTGAAGCTTTCTTT	CASRLQVLNTEAFF
TRBD1	TRBV25-1	TRBJ2-1	NA	16	TGTGCCAGCAGTGAGACTCAGGGGGTTTGGGTCAATGAGCAGTTCTTC	CASSETQGVWVNEQFF
TRBD1	TRBV29-1	TRBJ1-2	NA	13	TGCAGCGTTGGACAGGGCCCTAACTATGGCTACACCTTC	CSVGQGPNYGYTF
NA	TRBV5-5	TRBJ1-4	NA	14	TGTGCCAGCCGGGTGGTAGCAACTAATGAAAAACTGTTTTTT	CASRVVATNEKLFF
NA	TRBV5-1	TRBJ2-3	NA	14	TGCGCCAGCAGCTTGGTCGGGCACACAGATACGCAGTATTTT	CASSLVGHTDTQYF
TRBD1	TRBV18	TRBJ1-5	NA	14	TGTGCCAGCTCACCAGGACAGGGTAATCAGCCCCAGCATTTT	CASSPGQGNQPQHF
NA	TRBV24-1	TRBJ1-2	NA	11	TGTGCCATCCAGGAGAACTATGGCTACACCTTC	CAIQENYGYTF
TRBD2	TRBV9	TRBJ2-1	NA	16	TGTGCCAGCAGCGTAATTCCCGGGGGGGTCTACAATGAGCAGTTCTTC	CASSVIPGGVYNEQFF
NA	TRBV7-8	TRBJ1-2	NA	12	TGTGCCAGCAGCTTAGTGGGGAGAGAGGAGTTTTTC	CASSLVGREEFF
NA	TRBV2	TRBJ2-1	NA	15	TGTGCCAGCAGTAGCCAGGGGCTCTCCTACAATGAGCAGTTCTTC	CASSSQGLSYNEQFF
NA	TRBV4-1	TRBJ1-6	NA	13	TGCGCCAGCAGCCAAGATCAGGGTCCACCCCTCCACTTT	CASSQDQGPPLHF
NA	TRBV3-1/TRBV3-2	TRBJ2-2	NA	15	TGTGCCAGCAGCCAGGCGAGAATTGGCACCGGGGAGCTGTTTTTT	CASSQARIGTGELFF
NA	TRBV5-4	TRBJ2-3	NA	16	TGTGCCAGCAGCCCGAGAAGGACAGCTAGCACAGATACGCAGTATTTT	CASSPRRTASTDTQYF
NA	TRBV7-8	TRBJ1-5	NA	15	TGTGCCAGCAGCTTAAATTATCTTCGGAATCAGCCCCAGCATTTT	CASSLNYLRNQPQHF
NA	TRBV11-2	TRBJ2-7	NA	11	TGTGCCAGCAGCAGTCGGGATTTGGAGTACTTC	CASSSRDLEYF
NA	TRBV11-2	TRBJ2-3	NA	14	TGTGCCAGCAGCTTAGGAGCGGGCACAGATACGCAGTATTTT	CASSLGAGTDTQYF
NA	TRBV19	TRBJ1-1	NA	13	TGTGCCAGCATGCAGGGGCGGGTCACTGAAGCTTTCTTT	CASMQGRVTEAFF
NA	TRBV27	TRBJ2-7	NA	15	TGTGCCAGCAGTTTCTTCCCCAGGGGAGGGCGCGAGCAGTACTTC	CASSFFPRGGREQYF
NA	TRBV19	TRBJ2-2	NA	16	TGTGCCAGTAGTAGTGGCAGATCACCGAACACCGGGGAGCTGTTTTTT	CASSSGRSPNTGELFF
NA	TRBV7-8	TRBJ1-1	once	14	TGTGCCTCCTCAGGGGAAGAAAAGAACACTGAAGCTTTCTTT	CASSGEEKNTEAFF
TRBD2	TRBV7-3	TRBJ2-3	NA	17	TGTGCCAGCAGCTTACAAGCGGGGGGAACGAGCACAGATACGCAGTATTTT	CASSLQAGGTSTDTQYF
NA	TRBV15	TRBJ2-1	once	13	TGTGCCACCAGCAGAGGGGGACCCGTGAAGCAGTTCTTC	CATSRGGPVKQFF
NA	TRBV6-1	TRBJ2-1	NA	16	TGTGCCAGCAGTGGGTACAGGGGACTCTCCTACAATGAGCAGTTCTTC	CASSGYRGLSYNEQFF
TRBD2	TRBV5-1	TRBJ2-1	NA	19	TGCGCCAGCAGCAAGGAGCGATCGACTAGCGGGAGGGACTACAATGAGCAGTTCTTC	CASSKERSTSGRDYNEQFF
NA	TRBV27	TRBJ1-1	NA	15	TGTGCCAGCAGTTTAGTGGGGCCAGGGAACACTGAAGCTTTCTTT	CASSLVGPGNTEAFF
NA	TRBV11-2	TRBJ2-2	few	15	TGTGCCAGCAGCTTAGATTTGCGGGACACCGGGGAGCTGTTTTTT	CASSLDLRDTGELFF
TRBD2	TRBV4-2	TRBJ2-7	NA	16	TGTGCCAGCAGCCAAGTGAGAAGCGGGGGGGAGAACGAGCAGTACTTC	CASSQVRSGGENEQYF
NA	TRBV2	TRBJ1-2	NA	15	TGTGCCAGCAGCGTTACCAGGGGCCTTAACTATGGCTACACCTTC	CASSVTRGLNYGYTF
TRBD1	TRBV24-1	TRBJ2-3	NA	17	TGTGCCACCAGTGATCCGGGGACAGGCGTTAGCACAGATACGCAGTATTTT	CATSDPGTGVSTDTQYF